This note documents a single T cell receptor (beta chain) sequence. The sample comes from a study of blood T cell repertoires in COVID-19. Study details: Spain, Italy and the United States supplied samples that represented acute and convalescent COVID-19.

Each participant's cohort was designated according to participant-reported clinical history. In the study's own analysis: Researchers report that nucleated cell counts were estimated from reference gene primer amplification. Some clones are missing from TCRdb's copy, which holds only in-frame ones; the method was immunoSEQ multiplex PCR. The V and J calls and clone size come from that table; D and trimming were worked out from the DNA. The sample contains roughly 180,000 clones, 65% to 85% of which appear only once. The CDR3 has 17 residues. CDR1 SGHNT and CDR2 YYREEE come from the germline V gene (reference sequence). V lost 2 bases, J lost 2 bases, and 12 bases stayed unmatched.

The genes are TRBV5-4 and TRBJ2-5; 7 bases match TRBD2. Specimen: PBMCs or T cells enriched from blood (not recorded which). This TCR was recovered from a woman aged 40 to 50 with acute COVID-19. Here the CDR3 reads CASSLRLASGGQETQYF. For the CDR3, the DNA is TGTGCCAGCAGCTTACGCCTAGCATCGGGAGGACAAGAGACCCAGTACTTC.